The clone carrying this T cell receptor (beta chain) has just a few counts. The antigen is undetermined. The repertoire was sequenced with immunoSEQ multiplex PCR; TCRdb's copy has only in-frame clones and lacks some. The sample contains roughly 180,000 clones, around 90% of which appear only once. The sample originates from a study of T cell responses to AZD1222 COVID-19 vaccine. Points from the study as a whole: Repertoire sampling happened only post peak T cell response. Spike as a whole was targeted by vaccine-associated CD4 TCRs, dominant at 160-218 and 743-854.

The CDR3 sequence is 15 residues long. Germline CDR1 reads SQVTM; CDR2 reads ANQGSEA. V lost 4 bases to trimming and J lost 5 bases; unmatched junction nucleotides: 13. This receptor was identified in an adult in good health. The chain uses TRBV29-1 and TRBJ1-2; TRBD1 matches 7 bases. Sample: peripheral blood, taken on day 0 of AZD1222 vaccination. The CDR3 here is CSVVGNTGEAYGYTF. CDR3 bases: TGCAGCGTTGTTGGTAACACAGGGGAGGCTTATGGCTACACCTTC.